This T cell receptor beta chain originates from a study of blood T cell repertoires in COVID-19. The wider study: Whether acute or convalescent, the COVID-19 samples came from the United States, Italy and Spain. PBMCs, B-cell-depleted T cells, or T cells provided the cDNA or gDNA that made up the material.

V was shortened by 7 bases and J by 0 bases, with 9 bases between the two germline ends. Germline V lookup: CDR1 LNHDA, CDR2 SQIVND (reference sequence). The CDR3 contains 13 residues. Per the study methods: The assay estimated nucleated cells by amplifying reference gene primers. The method was immunoSEQ multiplex PCR; TCRdb's version includes in-frame clones alone and lacks a portion of them. The V and J calls and the clone size are those of that table, but D and trimming were determined from the DNA. The sample contains 110,000 to 150,000 clones, around 83% of which appear only once. The gene calls are TRBV19 and TRBJ1-1, with a tentative D call TRBD1 (5 bases). The sample taken for sequencing was peripheral blood. This TCR came from a woman aged 80 or over with acute or convalescent COVID-19. In DNA form, the CDR3 reads TGTGCCAGTAACCCAGGGTTGAACACTGAAGCTTTCTTT. Its translation is CASNPGLNTEAFF.